This entry lists 22 T cell receptor beta chains sequenced from one sample in a study of cytomegalovirus exposure and HLA in healthy donors. PCR was performed using 60 Vbeta and 13 Jbeta primers. Repertoires were generated with immunoSEQ multiplex PCR, while TCRdb's copy carries only in-frame clones and drops some. Seen here are 95,000 to 100,000 clones, around 10% observed once, and the top ten hold approximately 5.1%. Sequencing used PBMCs. The receptors derive from a man aged 50-59 years in good health and CMV-seropositive.

This clone has only a few counts. This chain uses TRBV5-4 with TRBJ2-1, with TRBD2 as a possible D gene (6 bases). The V gene's germline CDR1 is SGHNT and CDR2 YYREEE (reference sequence). V was cut by 1 base and J by 10 bases, with 12 bases left in between. CDR3 length equals 13 residues. The CDR3 region is CASSLYSGREQFF. The CDR3 DNA sequence: TGTGCCAGCAGCTTGTATAGCGGAAGAGAGCAGTTCTTC.

V usage is TRBV5-1 and J usage is TRBJ2-3; D possibly corresponds to TRBD2 (5 bases). The V gene lost 2 bases and the J gene lost 2 bases, with 12 bases spanning the gap. The CDR3 sequence is 15 residues long. Germline CDR1 is SGHRS and CDR2 is YFSETQ. DNA of the CDR3: TGCGCCAGCAGCTTTGGGGAGTACGACACAGATACGCAGTATTTT. Amino acids: CASSFGEYDTDTQYF. Looking up the rest from reference TRBV5-1 and TRBJ2-3 gives the full variable domain: KAGVTQTPRYLIKTRGQQVTLSCSPISGHRSVSWYQQTPGQGLQFLFEYFSETQRNKGNFPGRFSGRQFSNSRSEMNVSTLELGDSALYLCASSFGEYDTDTQYFGPGTRLTVL.

This clone was counted only a few times. This chain joins TRBV27 and TRBJ2-2; D call uncertain. The ends were cut back, 3 bases at V and 4 bases at J, with 6 bases in the middle. This CDR3 contains 13 residues. Germline V gene data show CDR1 as MNHEY and CDR2 as SMNVEV (reference sequence). The CDR3 spells CASSFASTGELFF. CDR3 coding DNA: TGTGCCAGCAGTTTTGCTAGCACCGGGGAGCTGTTTTTT.

This clone was counted ten times or more. This chain uses TRBV5-1 with TRBJ2-5; no firm D call. The CDR3 sequence is 13 residues long. CDR1 and CDR2 from the germline V gene are SGHRS and YFSETQ. V lost 1 base and J lost 5, with 9 bases in between. CDR3: CASSLFSRETQYF. In nucleotides, the CDR3 is TGCGCCAGCAGCTTGTTTTCACGGGAGACCCAGTACTTC. The full variable domain, rest sourced from reference TRBV5-1 and TRBJ2-5, is KAGVTQTPRYLIKTRGQQVTLSCSPISGHRSVSWYQQTPGQGLQFLFEYFSETQRNKGNFPGRFSGRQFSNSRSEMNVSTLELGDSALYLCASSLFSRETQYFGPGTRLLVL.

The chain carries TRBV30 and TRBJ1-1, with 9 bases that match TRBD1. Per the germline V gene, CDR1 is GTSNPN and CDR2 is SVGIG (reference sequence). This CDR3 is 13 amino acids long. Germline trimming cut 8 bases from V and 0 bases from J; bases unmatched to any gene: 4. In DNA form, the CDR3 reads TGTGCCGGACAGGGGTCTATGAACACTGAAGCTTTCTTT. The encoded protein is CAGQGSMNTEAFF.

CDR3: CASSWDSISIYGYTF. The CDR3 nucleotides read TGCGCCAGCAGCTGGGACAGTATCTCCATCTATGGCTACACCTTC. The chain couples TRBV5-1 to TRBJ1-2; 7 bases are a match to TRBD1. From germline, CDR1 is SGHRS and CDR2 YFSETQ. The CDR3 contains 15 residues. V was pared by 3 bases and J by 4 bases, with 9 bases of the junction left unmatched. Full variable domain (remainder filled in from reference TRBV5-1 and TRBJ1-2): KAGVTQTPRYLIKTRGQQVTLSCSPISGHRSVSWYQQTPGQGLQFLFEYFSETQRNKGNFPGRFSGRQFSNSRSEMNVSTLELGDSALYLCASSWDSISIYGYTFGSGTRLTVV.

The table lists this clone with a few counts. Germline is not matched at one junction end, which may reflect a read error. The chain links TRBV5-6 to TRBJ1-3; D remains unclear. The CDR3 has 15 amino acids. Germline CDR1 reads SGHDT; CDR2 reads YYEEEE. The CDR3 sequence is CASSPWGGYGSTIYF. CDR3 nucleotides: TGTGCCAGCAGCCCCTGGGGAGGCTACGGAAGCACCATATATTTT.

V gene TRBV10-2 combines with J gene TRBJ2-7, with a tentative D call TRBD2 (5 bases). This CDR3 comprises 14 residues. In germline, CDR1 is WSHSY, CDR2 SAAADI. V was cut by 3 bases and J by 4 bases, with 13 bases left in between. This CDR3 reads CASSERSGGYEQYF. The CDR3 nucleotides read TGCGCCAGCAGTGAAAGGTCCGGAGGATACGAGCAGTACTTC.

This clone has a handful of counts. The CDR3 here is CATSRTGYSTYEQYF. DNA of the CDR3: TGTGCCACCAGCAGAACGGGGTACAGCACCTACGAGCAGTACTTC. J is TRBJ2-7 and V is TRBV15; the D gene is possibly TRBD2 (5 bases). The CDR3 runs 15 residues. Germline CDR1 is LNHNV and CDR2 is YYDKDF (reference sequence). Trimming took off 2 bases at V and 2 bases at J, with 13 bases between the two ends.

The chain recombines TRBV19 with TRBJ2-5; tentative D call: TRBD2 (5 bases). The germline V and J ends were trimmed by 7 bases and 7 bases, with 19 bases remaining between them. The V gene's germline CDR1 is LNHDA and CDR2 SQIVND (reference sequence). This CDR3 is built from 14 residues. The CDR3 is CASTTTVARGTQYF. The CDR3 DNA reads TGTGCCAGTACCACGACCGTAGCCCGGGGGACCCAGTACTTC. The variable domain in full, completed from reference TRBV19 and TRBJ2-5, reads DGGITQSPKYLFRKEGQNVTLSCEQNLNHDAMYWYRQDPGQGLRLIYYSQIVNDFQKGDIAEGYSVSREKKESFPLTVTSAQKNPTAFYLCASTTTVARGTQYFGPGTRLLVL.

As concerns this clone: A read error may account for a junction end that differs from germline. CDR3 nucleotide sequence: TGCGCCGGCAGCTTGGCACCGGGGTCTGAAGCTTTCTTT. Its protein is CAGSLAPGSEAFF. The V gene is TRBV5-1, the J gene TRBJ1-1; D is ambiguous. Germline CDR1 SGHRS, CDR2 YFSETQ. The CDR3 runs to 13 residues.

The chain recombines TRBV28 with TRBJ1-5; D is ambiguous. The CDR3 is 14 residues long. The V and J ends lost 4 bases and 0 bases respectively, with 7 bases between them. CDR1 is MDHEN, CDR2 SYDVKM, per germline. DNA for the CDR3: TGTGCCAGCAGTTCCCAGGATAGCAATCAGCCCCAGCATTTT. Translating gives CASSSQDSNQPQHF.

This rearrangement joins TRBV11-2 to TRBJ2-1, with 11 bases matching TRBD2. From germline, CDR1 is SGHAT and CDR2 FQNNGV. The CDR3 has 18 residues. With 5 bases clipped from V and 6 bases from J, the junction kept 15 bases outside the gene matches. CDR3 sequence reads: CASSRRNSGRALINEQFF. The CDR3, as DNA: TGTGCCAGCAGCCGACGGAATAGCGGGAGGGCCCTTATCAATGAGCAGTTCTTC.

In this sample, this clone turned up a few times. V and J are TRBV30 and TRBJ2-7; D is unresolved. Germline V CDR1 and CDR2: GTSNPN, SVGIG (reference sequence). This CDR3 comprises 13 residues. The V gene lost 3 bases and the J gene lost 3 bases, with 12 bases spanning the gap. The CDR3 region has the DNA TGTGCCTGGAGGATAGATGAACGCTACGAGCAGTACTTC. It yields the protein CAWRIDERYEQYF.

This chain links TRBV7-9 with TRBJ1-5; a possible D gene is TRBD1 (5 bases). CDR3 size: 14 residues. Germline V lookup: CDR1 SEHNR, CDR2 FQNEAQ (reference sequence). Trimming cost V 4 bases and J 2 bases, with 9 bases left between them. The CDR3 spells CASSSTVGNQPQHF. In nucleotides, the CDR3 is TGTGCCAGCAGCTCGACAGTCGGCAATCAGCCCCAGCATTTT.

This clone has a handful of counts. The chain combines TRBV11-2 with TRBJ2-1, with 9 bases identical to TRBD2. V was clipped by 2 bases and J by 3 bases; unmatched bases: 8. Germline V gene data show CDR1 as SGHAT and CDR2 as FQNNGV. This CDR3 is built from 17 residues. CDR3 in amino acids: CASSLNGGLAIYNEQFF. The CDR3 DNA sequence: TGTGCCAGCAGCTTAAACGGGGGACTAGCTATCTACAATGAGCAGTTCTTC.

This clone showed up just a few times. The V call is TRBV30, the J call TRBJ1-2; D might be TRBD1 (5 bases). This CDR3 contains 14 residues. Germline V gene data show CDR1 as GTSNPN and CDR2 as SVGIG (reference sequence). V gave up 4 bases and J gave up 8 bases, with 20 bases separating them. The CDR3 coding sequence is TGTGCCTGGACTTCCCTTGGTTTTCAGGGCGGCTACACCTTC. This encodes CAWTSLGFQGGYTF.

The chain joins TRBV11-2 to TRBJ1-2; possible D gene TRBD1, 6 bases. Trimming left V 3 bases short and J 3 bases short, with 14 bases between. The CDR3 spans 15 residues. Germline CDR1 is SGHAT and CDR2 is FQNNGV. The CDR3, as DNA: TGTGCCAGCAGCTTTTTGCCAGGGGTAGACTATGGCTACACCTTC. It translates to CASSFLPGVDYGYTF.

This clone was recorded a few times. This chain connects TRBV4-2 to TRBJ1-1; TRBD1 aligns across 11 bases. This CDR3 is 15 amino acids long. The V gene end was trimmed by 4 bases and the J gene end by 5 bases; junction bases not matched to a gene: 6. The germline V gene has CDR1 LGHNA and CDR2 YNFKEQ. CDR3 nucleotide sequence: TGTGCCAGCAGCCCAGCGGGACAGGGGGTTACTGAAGCTTTCTTT. This encodes CASSPAGQGVTEAFF.

In its sample, this clone was seen a few times. V and J are TRBV6-1 and TRBJ2-7; 9 bases are shared with TRBD1. V trimming: 5 bases; J trimming: 5 bases; junction bases outside the gene matches: 10. Germline CDR1 is MNHNS and CDR2 is SASEGT. The CDR3 length is 15 residues. CDR3 sequence: CASSLTGGAGNEQYF. The CDR3, as DNA: TGTGCCAGCAGTCTAACAGGGGGCGCCGGGAACGAGCAGTACTTC.

This clone was detected a few times. The rearrangement links TRBV2 to TRBJ1-5, with 8 bases fitting TRBD1. This CDR3 is built from 17 residues. CDR1 is SNHLY and CDR2 is FYNNEI in the germline V gene. Germline trimming cut 6 bases from V and 0 bases from J; bases unmatched to any gene: 10. The CDR3 region is CASRWDRSINSNQPQHF. CDR3 nucleotides: TGTGCCAGCAGGTGGGACAGGTCCATCAATAGCAATCAGCCCCAGCATTTT.

The chain joins TRBV10-3 to TRBJ1-3; D not certain. CDR1 is ENHRY and CDR2 is SYGVKD in the germline V gene. V lost 3 bases and J lost 0, with 12 bases in between. The length of the CDR3 is 16 residues. For the CDR3, the DNA is TGTGCCATCAGTGATACCACCCACAGCTCTGGAAACACCATATATTTT. Protein: CAISDTTHSSGNTIYF.